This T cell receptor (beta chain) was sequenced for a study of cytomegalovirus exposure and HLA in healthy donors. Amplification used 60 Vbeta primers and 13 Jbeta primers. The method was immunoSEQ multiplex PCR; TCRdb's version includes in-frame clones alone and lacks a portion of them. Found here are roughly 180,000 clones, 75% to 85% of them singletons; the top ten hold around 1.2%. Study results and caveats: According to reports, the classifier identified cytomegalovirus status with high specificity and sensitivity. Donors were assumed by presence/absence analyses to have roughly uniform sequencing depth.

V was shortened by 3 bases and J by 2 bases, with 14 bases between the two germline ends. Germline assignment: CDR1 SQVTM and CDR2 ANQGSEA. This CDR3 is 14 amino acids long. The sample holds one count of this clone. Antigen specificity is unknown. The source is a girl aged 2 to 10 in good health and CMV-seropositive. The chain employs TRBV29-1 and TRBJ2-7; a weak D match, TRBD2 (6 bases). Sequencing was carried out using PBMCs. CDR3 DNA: TGCAGCGTTGAGGTTAGCGGTCCCCCCTACGAGCAGTACTTC. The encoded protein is CSVEVSGPPYEQYF.